The T cell receptor (beta chain) under discussion was sequenced for a study of blood T cell repertoires in COVID-19. TCRdb keeps only in-frame clones here, not all; method: immunoSEQ multiplex PCR. The data show about 280,000 clones, roughly 85% seen once. This CDR3 contains 15 residues. The germline CDR1 and CDR2 sequences are SGHKS and YYEKEE (reference sequence). Trimming cost V 3 bases and J 8 bases; bases outside gene matches: 6. The sequence was collected from a man aged 50 to 60 with active or convalescent COVID-19. What was sequenced was peripheral blood. The rearrangement joins TRBV5-5 to TRBJ1-6, with 9 bases that match TRBD1. The CDR3 nucleotides read TGTGCCAGCAGCTGGTCGGGACAGGGCTATTCACCCCTCCACTTT. It is translated as CASSWSGQGYSPLHF.